The sequence of this T cell receptor (beta chain) was determined in a study of shared clonotypes between healthy human individuals (dated by TCRdb to the early 2020s). Turning to the overall study: The cohort included three men and a couple of women between 18 and 49 years of age. For each donor, three plates each were used for CD4 naive and CD4 memory, two plates were used for CD8 naive, and one plate was used for CD8 memory. To estimate repertoire size and how much clonotypes are shared between individuals, the study performed deep sequencing of blood TCR repertoires from roughly five healthy adults. To increase sequencing depth and limit assay-specific biases, TCR repertoire library preparation and sequencing were carried out by different laboratories using diverse techniques. Per donor, leukapheresis produced somewhere between about 0.94 and 10 billion PBMCs. Overall results and qualifications from the work: Compared with non-shared clonotypes, clonotypes shared by all four sorted-subset donors had higher generation probabilities. Sampling was restricted to blood, and TCR repertoires in tissues likely differ from the TCR repertoires found in blood. Naive subsets generally had larger estimated clonotype richness than memory subsets did. Because the study included only a small number of donors, the genetic and exposure-history diversity represented was limited. When a handful of donors were compared, the shared fraction of clonotypes was around 5.1% for naive CD4, less than 4% for naive CD8, 2% to 2.5% for memory CD4, and roughly 0.4% for memory CD8. Based on pairwise subsampling, the degree of clonotype sharing among donors was expected to be affected by sequencing depth. Incomplete sequencing was indicated by rarefaction of sorted-subset datasets, despite the large sequencing depth.

The table lists this clone with a count of one. Its antigen is currently not known. No base-level quality is on record; no much larger clone is a single base apart. TCR CDR3 regions were amplified from genomic DNA by multiplex PCR using the deep immunoSEQ assay. For each cell subset, the extracted genomic DNA was distributed evenly across all wells of several immunoSEQ 96-well plates, and each plate served as one replicate. For sorted subsets, about 220 ng of genomic DNA, equivalent to around 30,000 T cell genomes, went into each replicate PCR. Purified libraries were measured with a Qubit 3.0 fluorometer, size-checked on a Bioanalyzer 2100, and measured again with the KAPA Library Quantification kit. Each immunoSEQ 96-well plate was sequenced on its own single-read 150-cycle Illumina NextSeq 550 flow cell. Concerning the study's data processing: Because the immunoSEQ output included only junctional sequences and no quality scores, the filtering could not be the same as the filtering used for full-length reads. To assign V/J genes and CDR3, sequences were annotated against IMGT germline references using PyIR, a Python wrapper for IgBLAST v1.9. Reads were removed for weak V/J assignments (E-value above 1e-6), missing CDR3, stop codons, out-of-frame junctions, or ambiguous translated residues. V3J clonotypes were defined by identical inferred V gene, J gene, and CDR3 amino acid sequence. To compute the percentage overlap between repertoires, the number of shared unique clonotypes was divided by the size of the smaller repertoire. Three approaches were used to assess repertoire richness: RTK rarefaction, the Chao1 estimator, and Recon v2.1 estimates of unobserved clonotypes. For all TCRbeta clonotypes obtained by the gDNA method from four donors, generation probabilities were computed with OLGA. Drawn from immuneACCESS, this table holds only the in-frame rearrangements with V and J called that TCRdb kept. Clones are partly lost; checked studies trace under half to an unresolved V gene and leave the rest unexplained. V and J calls and clone size are copied from that table; D and trimming were computed from the DNA. Present in this sample are about 2.1 million clones, 93% of which were seen just once. The ten largest clones take up 1.5% to 2% of the sample.

CD8 naive samples were CD45RO-negative cells positively selected for CCR7, giving a CD45RA+CCR7+ population that excluded TemRA cells. Donors were healthy HIV-negative adults with no recently reported acute infections or vaccinations. Every donor was a Caucasian adult living in Nashville, Tennessee, USA. After blood collection by leukapheresis, PBMCs were isolated using Ficoll-Histopaque density gradient centrifugation and then cryopreserved in the vapor phase of liquid nitrogen. Analytical flow cytometry was used to check the purity and quantity of each magnetically sorted T cell population. Genomic DNA was isolated from each sorted fraction and quantified by UV absorbance on a Nanodrop 2000c. The CDR1 and CDR2 encoded by the germline V gene are ENHRY and SYGVKD. Inclusive of the bounding cysteine and phenylalanine, the CDR3 is 17 residues long. The entry retains the CDR3 DNA only, 51 bases that are in frame from base 1. The junction carries 19 bases between V and J, which are trimmed by 5 bases and 3 bases respectively.

The sequence was collected from a man younger than 35 in good health. Some clones in this sample may be carry-over from other donors' samples. The V and J segments used are TRBV10-3 and TRBJ2-2, with the D gene uncertain. The specimen was naive CD8+ T cells from PBMCs. The label giving this sample's cell subset or site can be read as: CD45RA+CCR7+. For the CDR3, the sequence is CAISFEPGLEHTGELFF. The base sequence is TGTGCCATCAGTTTTGAACCCGGGCTCGAGCACACCGGGGAGCTGTTTTTT.